The next 12 T cell receptor beta chains were all read from a single sample in a study of early T cells in non-severe SARS-CoV-2 infection. TCRdb reanalysed the 5' RACE reads using MiXCR and keeps one entry per CDR3 protein. This table holds fewer than 100,000 distinct CDR3 sequences, roughly 6% found once. Sample: whole blood. The receptors come from an adult who was a healthcare worker with PCR-confirmed SARS-CoV-2 infection or an uninfected control (not recorded which).

The chain links TRBV7-2 to TRBJ2-7, with D unclear. Germline CDR1 is SGHTA and CDR2 is FQGNSA. The V end was cut by 6 bases, the J end by 2 bases, with 14 bases between. The CDR3 totals 14 residues. Here the CDR3 DNA reads TGTGCCAGCAGTTACCGAACAAAAACCTACGAGCAGTACTTC. Residues: CASSYRTKTYEQYF.

This clonotype has ten or more counts. The gene calls are TRBV6-6 and TRBJ2-6; TRBD2 is a possible D gene (5 bases). Trimming shortened V by 5 bases and J by 0 bases, and 20 bases separated the two germline ends. This CDR3 is built from 19 residues. The V gene's germline CDR1 is MNHNY and CDR2 SVGAGI (reference sequence). For the CDR3, the DNA is TGTGCCAGCAGTGCCCCACGAAGCGGCGAGAACTCTGGGGCCAACGTCCTGACTTTC. Its translation: CASSAPRSGENSGANVLTF.

This clonotype came up many times. The rearrangement uses TRBV20-1 and TRBJ2-1; 12 nucleotides line up with TRBD2. The CDR3 consists of 13 residues. Germline V gene sequence: CDR1 DFQATT, CDR2 SNEGSKA (reference sequence). The CDR3, as DNA: TGCAGCGCCGGGACTAGCGGGTACAATGAGCAGTTCTTC. Translated, it gives CSAGTSGYNEQFF.

J is TRBJ2-2 and V is TRBV5-1, with D possibly being TRBD2 (6 bases). V was cut by 1 base and J by 0 bases, with 10 bases left in between. Germline V gene sequence: CDR1 SGHRS, CDR2 YFSETQ. The CDR3 is 16 residues long. The CDR3 sequence: CASSLLGGANTGELFF. CDR3 nucleotides: TGCGCCAGCAGCTTGCTGGGCGGGGCGAACACCGGGGAGCTGTTTTTT.

There are many counts of this clonotype. V usage is TRBV20-1 and J usage is TRBJ2-2; D gene unclear. Trimming cost V 8 bases and J 1 base, with 17 bases left between them. From germline, CDR1 is DFQATT and CDR2 SNEGSKA (reference sequence). The CDR3 is 15 amino acids. CDR3 amino acids: CSSLPFKGNTGELFF. CDR3 DNA sequence: TGCAGTTCCCTACCCTTCAAGGGGAACACCGGGGAGCTGTTTTTT.

The V and J genes are TRBV20-1 and TRBJ2-7; D is unresolved. CDR1 is DFQATT and CDR2 is SNEGSKA in the germline V gene (reference sequence). Trimming removed 6 bases from V and 2 bases from J, with 14 bases in between. The length of the CDR3 is 13 residues. The CDR3 coding sequence is TGCAGTGCGGCACGGAGCGAAACCTACGAGCAGTACTTC. The encoded protein is CSAARSETYEQYF.

This clonotype was counted between two and nine times. J is TRBJ2-7 and V is TRBV6-6; 7 nucleotides agree with TRBD1. CDR1 and CDR2 from the germline V gene are MNHNY and SVGAGI (reference sequence). The ends lost 5 bases at V and 2 bases at J; junction bases unmatched: 9. The CDR3 consists of 15 residues. In DNA, the CDR3 is TGTGCCAGCAGTCAAACAGGGGCCATAACCTACGAGCAGTACTTC. This translates into CASSQTGAITYEQYF.

The CDR3, as DNA: TGTGCCAGCAGCTTAGACAGGGGGCGCGCCGGGGAGCTGTTTTTT. As protein: CASSLDRGRAGELFF. The V and J genes are TRBV6-2 or TRBV6-3 and TRBJ2-2, with TRBD1 matching over 10 bases. The CDR3 is 15 residues long. The germline V gene has CDR1 MNHEY and CDR2 SVGEGT. J was trimmed by 6 bases and V by 6 bases; bases with no gene match: 7.

This clonotype was counted ten times or more. A junction end diverges from the germline sequence, so it may reflect a read error. The chain carries TRBV27 and TRBJ2-1, with D perhaps TRBD1 (7 bases). In germline, CDR1 is MNHEY, CDR2 SMNVEV (reference sequence). This CDR3 region has 13 residues. The chain's CDR3 is CASSSYFTGDWVF. The CDR3 nucleotides read TGTGCCAGCAGTTCGTACTTTACAGGGGACTGGGTCTTC.

This clonotype was counted ten times or more. The chain is built from TRBV5-1 and TRBJ1-6, with 11 positions matching TRBD1. The CDR3 is made up of 20 amino acids. Per germline, CDR1 SGHRS and CDR2 YFSETQ. Unmatched junction bases numbered 18, after V lost 3 bases and J lost 7 bases. CDR3 region: CASSSDSSGTGGRWNSPLHF. The CDR3 DNA reads TGCGCCAGCAGCTCCGATTCCTCCGGGACAGGGGGACGGTGGAATTCACCCCTCCACTTT.

This clonotype was seen repeatedly, ten times or more. The V gene is TRBV28, the J gene TRBJ2-3; the match to TRBD2 covers 8 bases. The CDR3 totals 15 residues. The trim removed 5 bases at V and 0 bases at J, leaving 4 bases unmatched. The V gene's germline CDR1 is MDHEN and CDR2 SYDVKM. This CDR3 is CASSVSGKSTDTQYF. CDR3 nucleotides: TGTGCCAGCAGTGTTAGCGGGAAGAGCACAGATACGCAGTATTTT.

This clonotype was counted a few times. The rearrangement joins TRBV11-2 to TRBJ2-2, with no clear D. Deletions cut 1 base from V and 1 base from J, with 7 bases between. CDR3 length equals 15 residues. From germline, CDR1 is SGHAT and CDR2 FQNNGV. Written as DNA, the CDR3 is TGTGCCAGCAGCTTAGTTTCAGGGAACACCGGGGAGCTGTTTTTT. It encodes CASSLVSGNTGELFF.